A selection of T cell receptor beta chains follows, all from one sample in a study of blood T cell repertoires in COVID-19. The assay was immunoSEQ multiplex PCR, and TCRdb's table has in-frame clones only and misses some. This table has 200,000 to 250,000 clones, approximately 84% appearing once. Sequences were obtained from peripheral blood. The receptors originated from an older woman with acute or convalescent COVID-19. Each CDR3 is given with its conserved first and last residue. The order of the fields is CDR3 protein, CDR3 DNA, V gene, clone size, D gene, J gene. The D gene is left open where the match is weak. Only part of the rows carry a size: once, few, many, or a class if the clone is expanded.

CDR3aa: CAITGTGAEAFF
CDR3nt: TGTGCCATCACTGGGACAGGGGCTGAAGCTTTCTTT
v_gene: TRBV10-3
abundance: NA
d_gene: TRBD1
j_gene: TRBJ1-1

CDR3aa: CASSPTGDEQYF
CDR3nt: TGTGCCAGCAGCCCGACAGGGGACGAGCAGTACTTC
v_gene: TRBV6-5
abundance: NA
d_gene: TRBD1
j_gene: TRBJ2-7

CDR3aa: CASSAGLQANEQFF
CDR3nt: TGTGCCAGCAGTGCGGGACTACAAGCCAATGAGCAGTTCTTC
v_gene: TRBV2
abundance: NA
d_gene: TRBD2
j_gene: TRBJ2-1

CDR3aa: CASSAIGAPNEKLFF
CDR3nt: TGTGCCAGCAGTGCTATTGGGGCGCCAAATGAAAAACTGTTTTTT
v_gene: TRBV25-1
abundance: NA
d_gene: NA
j_gene: TRBJ1-4

CDR3aa: CASSVKPGQYYGYTF
CDR3nt: TGTGCCAGCAGCGTTAAACCGGGACAGTACTATGGCTACACCTTC
v_gene: TRBV2
abundance: NA
d_gene: TRBD1
j_gene: TRBJ1-2

CDR3aa: CASSWGDRGSSTGELFF
CDR3nt: TGCGCCAGCAGCTGGGGGGACAGGGGCTCGAGCACCGGGGAGCTGTTTTTT
v_gene: TRBV5-1
abundance: NA
d_gene: TRBD1
j_gene: TRBJ2-2

CDR3aa: CASSWDRQYTGELFF
CDR3nt: TGTGCCAGCAGTTGGGACAGACAGTACACCGGGGAGCTGTTTTTT
v_gene: TRBV6-5
abundance: NA
d_gene: TRBD1
j_gene: TRBJ2-2

CDR3aa: CASKPPYSVGTDTQYF
CDR3nt: TGTGCCAGCAAACCCCCCTATTCCGTGGGCACAGATACGCAGTATTTT
v_gene: TRBV2
abundance: NA
d_gene: NA
j_gene: TRBJ2-3

CDR3aa: CASSLTGEGRDGYTF
CDR3nt: TGTGCCAGCAGCTTAACGGGGGAGGGAAGGGATGGCTACACCTTC
v_gene: TRBV7-3
abundance: NA
d_gene: NA
j_gene: TRBJ1-2

CDR3aa: CASSPGQGLDEQYF
CDR3nt: TGTGCCAGCAGCCCCGGACAGGGCCTGGACGAGCAGTACTTC
v_gene: TRBV7-9
abundance: NA
d_gene: TRBD1
j_gene: TRBJ2-7

CDR3aa: CASSFAGVQGNTIYF
CDR3nt: TGTGCCAGCAGCTTCGCAGGGGTGCAAGGAAACACCATATATTTT
v_gene: TRBV14
abundance: few
d_gene: NA
j_gene: TRBJ1-3

CDR3aa: CASSSGLTNTGELFF
CDR3nt: TGTGCCAGCAGCTCAGGACTCACGAACACCGGGGAGCTGTTTTTT
v_gene: TRBV7-9
abundance: NA
d_gene: NA
j_gene: TRBJ2-2

CDR3aa: CASSPPGQGAPEAFF
CDR3nt: TGTGCCAGCAGCCCCCCGGGACAGGGGGCCCCTGAAGCTTTCTTT
v_gene: TRBV3-1/TRBV3-2
abundance: NA
d_gene: TRBD1
j_gene: TRBJ1-1

CDR3aa: CASKGVDEKLFF
CDR3nt: TGTGCCAGCAAAGGGGTTGATGAAAAACTGTTTTTT
v_gene: TRBV25-1
abundance: NA
d_gene: NA
j_gene: TRBJ1-4

CDR3aa: CASSSSWGGGNTIYF
CDR3nt: TGTGCCAGCAGTTCCTCGTGGGGAGGAGGAAACACCATATATTTT
v_gene: TRBV28
abundance: NA
d_gene: NA
j_gene: TRBJ1-3

CDR3aa: CASTRGRTGGLTGELFF
CDR3nt: TGTGCCAGCACCCGGGGTCGAACGGGGGGGCTAACCGGGGAGCTGTTTTTT
v_gene: TRBV5-4
abundance: NA
d_gene: TRBD2
j_gene: TRBJ2-2

CDR3aa: CASSPGRGSDTQYF
CDR3nt: TGTGCCAGCAGCCCCGGGAGGGGCTCAGATACGCAGTATTTT
v_gene: TRBV7-2
abundance: NA
d_gene: TRBD2
j_gene: TRBJ2-3

CDR3aa: CASSETQAGTASNYGYTF
CDR3nt: TGTGCCAGCAGTGAGACCCAAGCCGGGACAGCTTCTAACTATGGCTACACCTTC
v_gene: TRBV25-1
abundance: NA
d_gene: TRBD1
j_gene: TRBJ1-2

CDR3aa: CASSPVGGGDTYEQYF
CDR3nt: TGTGCCAGCAGCCCCGTAGGTGGAGGAGATACTTACGAGCAGTACTTC
v_gene: TRBV4-2
abundance: NA
d_gene: NA
j_gene: TRBJ2-7

CDR3aa: CAIRVGDNYGYTF
CDR3nt: TGTGCCATCAGGGTCGGAGATAACTATGGCTACACCTTC
v_gene: TRBV10-3
abundance: NA
d_gene: NA
j_gene: TRBJ1-2

CDR3aa: CASSGDSGNTIYF
CDR3nt: TGTGCCAGCTCAGGGGACTCTGGAAACACCATATATTTT
v_gene: TRBV19
abundance: NA
d_gene: NA
j_gene: TRBJ1-3

CDR3aa: CASARDRDTEAFF
CDR3nt: TGTGCCAGTGCGAGGGATCGGGACACTGAAGCTTTCTTT
v_gene: TRBV19
abundance: NA
d_gene: NA
j_gene: TRBJ1-1

CDR3aa: CASSEAIPTGNEQFF
CDR3nt: TGTGCCAGCAGTGAAGCGATACCTACAGGGAATGAGCAGTTCTTC
v_gene: TRBV6-1
abundance: NA
d_gene: NA
j_gene: TRBJ2-1

CDR3aa: CATSGQGDNSPLHF
CDR3nt: TGTGCCACCAGTGGACAGGGGGACAATTCACCCCTCCACTTT
v_gene: TRBV24-1
abundance: NA
d_gene: TRBD1
j_gene: TRBJ1-6

CDR3aa: CASSLAGYGYTF
CDR3nt: TGCGCCAGCAGCTTGGCAGGCTATGGCTACACCTTC
v_gene: TRBV5-1
abundance: NA
d_gene: NA
j_gene: TRBJ1-2

CDR3aa: CASFDTGGINEQFF
CDR3nt: TGCGCCAGCTTCGATACGGGGGGAATCAATGAGCAGTTCTTC
v_gene: TRBV5-1
abundance: NA
d_gene: TRBD2
j_gene: TRBJ2-1

CDR3aa: CASPRGGFSSGGYTF
CDR3nt: TGTGCCTCCCCAAGGGGTGGGTTTAGTTCTGGTGGCTACACCTTC
v_gene: TRBV30
abundance: NA
d_gene: NA
j_gene: TRBJ1-2

CDR3aa: CASSLAQTNTGELFF
CDR3nt: TGCGCCAGCAGCTTGGCCCAGACGAACACCGGGGAGCTGTTTTTT
v_gene: TRBV5-1
abundance: few
d_gene: NA
j_gene: TRBJ2-2

CDR3aa: CASSTDRNYGYTF
CDR3nt: TGCGCCAGCAGCACGGACAGAAACTATGGCTACACCTTC
v_gene: TRBV5-1
abundance: NA
d_gene: NA
j_gene: TRBJ1-2

CDR3aa: CASNAEGVEWEKLFF
CDR3nt: TGTGCCAGCAACGCGGAAGGAGTTGAATGGGAAAAACTGTTTTTT
v_gene: TRBV6-5
abundance: once
d_gene: NA
j_gene: TRBJ1-4

CDR3aa: CASGGSGVSPLHF
CDR3nt: TGTGCCAGCGGAGGGTCGGGCGTTTCACCCCTCCACTTT
v_gene: TRBV6-5
abundance: NA
d_gene: NA
j_gene: TRBJ1-6

CDR3aa: CAWSKMSTEAFF
CDR3nt: TGTGCCTGGAGTAAAATGAGCACTGAAGCTTTCTTT
v_gene: TRBV30
abundance: NA
d_gene: NA
j_gene: TRBJ1-1

CDR3aa: CASSSQGTKNIQYF
CDR3nt: TGTGCCAGCAGCTCACAGGGCACCAAAAACATTCAGTACTTC
v_gene: TRBV7-9
abundance: NA
d_gene: NA
j_gene: TRBJ2-4

CDR3aa: CASSPQLAGASLSAYNEQFF
CDR3nt: TGCGCCAGCAGCCCGCAACTAGCGGGGGCCAGTTTATCGGCCTACAATGAGCAGTTCTTC
v_gene: TRBV5-1
abundance: NA
d_gene: TRBD2
j_gene: TRBJ2-1

CDR3aa: CASERFRSYGYTF
CDR3nt: TGTGCCAGCGAACGGTTCCGGAGCTATGGCTACACCTTC
v_gene: TRBV5-6
abundance: NA
d_gene: NA
j_gene: TRBJ1-2

CDR3aa: CASSLGVWDRGKTQYF
CDR3nt: TGTGCCAGCAGCTTGGGAGTCTGGGACAGGGGGAAGACCCAGTACTTC
v_gene: TRBV5-6
abundance: NA
d_gene: TRBD1
j_gene: TRBJ2-5

CDR3aa: CASSLTGQALVPTPLHF
CDR3nt: TGTGCCAGCAGCTTAACAGGACAGGCCCTGGTCCCCACACCCCTCCACTTT
v_gene: TRBV7-6
abundance: NA
d_gene: TRBD1
j_gene: TRBJ1-6

CDR3aa: CASTVLGGETQYF
CDR3nt: TGTGCCAGCACGGTACTAGGTGGGGAGACCCAGTACTTC
v_gene: TRBV7-9
abundance: NA
d_gene: NA
j_gene: TRBJ2-5

CDR3aa: CASSWGARGGYETQYF
CDR3nt: TGTGCCAGCAGCTGGGGAGCGCGGGGGGGCTATGAGACCCAGTACTTC
v_gene: TRBV7-2
abundance: NA
d_gene: TRBD2
j_gene: TRBJ2-5

CDR3aa: CASSMSREGNQPQHF
CDR3nt: TGTGCCAGTAGTATGTCCAGGGAGGGCAATCAGCCCCAGCATTTT
v_gene: TRBV19
abundance: NA
d_gene: NA
j_gene: TRBJ1-5

CDR3aa: CASKFRAEAFF
CDR3nt: TGTGCCAGCAAGTTCAGGGCCGAAGCTTTCTTT
v_gene: TRBV28
abundance: NA
d_gene: NA
j_gene: TRBJ1-1

CDR3aa: CASSGAGSGANVLTF
CDR3nt: TGTGCCAGCAGCGGAGCAGGGTCCGGGGCCAACGTCCTGACTTTC
v_gene: TRBV5-4
abundance: NA
d_gene: NA
j_gene: TRBJ2-6

CDR3aa: CASSFGQGIVNSPLHF
CDR3nt: TGTGCCAGCAGCTTCGGACAGGGGATAGTTAATTCACCCCTCCACTTT
v_gene: TRBV7-2
abundance: NA
d_gene: TRBD1
j_gene: TRBJ1-6

CDR3aa: CASSYSRTEAFF
CDR3nt: TGTGCCAGCAGTTATTCGCGCACTGAAGCTTTCTTT
v_gene: TRBV12-3/TRBV12-4
abundance: NA
d_gene: NA
j_gene: TRBJ1-1